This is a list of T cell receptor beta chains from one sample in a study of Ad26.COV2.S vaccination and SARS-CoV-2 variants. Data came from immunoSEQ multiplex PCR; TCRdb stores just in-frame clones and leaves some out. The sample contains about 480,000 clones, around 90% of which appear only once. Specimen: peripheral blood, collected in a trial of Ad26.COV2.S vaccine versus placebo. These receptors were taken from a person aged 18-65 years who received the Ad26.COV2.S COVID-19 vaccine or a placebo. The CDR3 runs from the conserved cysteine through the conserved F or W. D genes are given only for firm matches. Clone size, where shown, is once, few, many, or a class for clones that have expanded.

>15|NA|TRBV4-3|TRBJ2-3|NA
CASSQDRVGTDTQYF
TGCGCCAGCAGCCAAGACAGGGTTGGCACAGATACGCAGTATTTT
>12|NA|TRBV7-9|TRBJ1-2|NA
CASSLMGNGYTF
TGTGCCAGCAGCTTAATGGGGAATGGCTACACCTTC
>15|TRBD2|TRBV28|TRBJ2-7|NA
CASRPSGRNIYEQYF
TGTGCCAGCAGACCTAGCGGGAGGAACATCTACGAGCAGTACTTC
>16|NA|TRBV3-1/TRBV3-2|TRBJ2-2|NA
CASSQTSGRGTGELFF
TGTGCCAGCAGCCAGACCAGCGGCCGGGGGACCGGGGAGCTGTTTTTT
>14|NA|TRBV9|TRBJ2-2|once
CASSGGSGTTELFF
TGTGCCAGCAGCGGAGGATCCGGGACAACAGAGCTGTTTTTT
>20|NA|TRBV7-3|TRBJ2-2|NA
CASSLRGMGRFTPNTGELFF
TGTGCCAGCAGCTTACGCGGGATGGGAAGGTTTACACCAAACACCGGGGAGCTGTTTTTT
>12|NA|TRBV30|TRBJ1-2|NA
CAWSRAGYGYTF
TGTGCCTGGAGTCGTGCGGGGTATGGCTACACCTTC
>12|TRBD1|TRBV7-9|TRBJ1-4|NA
CAGGGQGEKLFF
TGTGCCGGGGGAGGACAGGGGGAAAAACTGTTTTTT
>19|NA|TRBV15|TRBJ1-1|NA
CATSTNYGVPLGAGTEAFF
TGTGCCACCAGCACCAATTACGGGGTCCCTCTTGGGGCGGGCACTGAAGCTTTCTTT
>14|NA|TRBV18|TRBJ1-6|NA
CASSPGGSDSPLHF
TGTGCCAGCTCCCCGGGAGGCTCGGATTCACCCCTCCACTTT
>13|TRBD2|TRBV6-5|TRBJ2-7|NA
CAILGLAGLEQYF
TGTGCCATCCTGGGACTAGCGGGACTCGAGCAGTACTTC
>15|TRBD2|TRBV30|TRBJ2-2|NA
CAWTVGLAGTGELFF
TGTGCCTGGACTGTGGGGCTAGCGGGGACCGGGGAGCTGTTTTTT
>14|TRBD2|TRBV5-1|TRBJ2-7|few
CASSLAGLDYEQYF
TGCGCCAGCAGCTTGGCGGGACTAGATTACGAGCAGTACTTC
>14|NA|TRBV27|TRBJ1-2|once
CASSLGGAGYGYTF
TGTGCCAGCAGTTTAGGGGGCGCAGGATATGGCTACACCTTC
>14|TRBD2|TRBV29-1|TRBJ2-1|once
CSVGRLAGGNEQFF
TGCAGCGTCGGACGACTAGCGGGAGGCAATGAGCAGTTCTTC
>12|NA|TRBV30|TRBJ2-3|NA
CAWSYQGDTQYF
TGTGCCTGGAGTTACCAGGGGGATACGCAGTATTTT
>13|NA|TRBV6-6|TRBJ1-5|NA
CASSYTENQPQHF
TGTGCCAGCAGTTACACTGAGAATCAGCCCCAGCATTTT
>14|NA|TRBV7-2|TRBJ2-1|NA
CASSSQMGPNEQFF
TGTGCCAGCAGCTCCCAGATGGGGCCCAATGAGCAGTTCTTC
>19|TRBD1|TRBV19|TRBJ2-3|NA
CASSIDLFAGTASTDTQYF
TGTGCCAGTAGTATAGATCTTTTCGCCGGGACAGCAAGCACAGATACGCAGTATTTT
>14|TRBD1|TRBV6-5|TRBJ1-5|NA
CASSPLTGGQPQHF
TGTGCCAGCAGTCCATTGACAGGGGGACAGCCCCAGCATTTT
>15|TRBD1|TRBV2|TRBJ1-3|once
CASIRGQGAGNTIYF
TGTGCCAGCATTCGGGGACAGGGAGCTGGAAACACCATATATTTT
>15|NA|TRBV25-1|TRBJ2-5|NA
CASSVRAPSIETQYF
TGTGCCAGCAGTGTCCGGGCCCCAAGTATCGAGACCCAGTACTTC
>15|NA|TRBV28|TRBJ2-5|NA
CASTGSRTDQETQYF
TGTGCCAGCACTGGGTCCAGGACGGACCAAGAGACCCAGTACTTC
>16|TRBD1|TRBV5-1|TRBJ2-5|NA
CASSLVPAGGSETQYF
TGCGCCAGCAGCTTGGTCCCGGCAGGGGGCTCAGAGACCCAGTACTTC
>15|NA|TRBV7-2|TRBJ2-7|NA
CASSLGGARVDEQYF
TGTGCCAGCAGCTTGGGGGGGGCTAGAGTCGACGAGCAGTACTTC
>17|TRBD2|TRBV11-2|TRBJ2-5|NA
CASSLASAGGRQETQYF
TGTGCCAGCAGCTTAGCTTCAGCGGGAGGCCGACAAGAGACCCAGTACTTC